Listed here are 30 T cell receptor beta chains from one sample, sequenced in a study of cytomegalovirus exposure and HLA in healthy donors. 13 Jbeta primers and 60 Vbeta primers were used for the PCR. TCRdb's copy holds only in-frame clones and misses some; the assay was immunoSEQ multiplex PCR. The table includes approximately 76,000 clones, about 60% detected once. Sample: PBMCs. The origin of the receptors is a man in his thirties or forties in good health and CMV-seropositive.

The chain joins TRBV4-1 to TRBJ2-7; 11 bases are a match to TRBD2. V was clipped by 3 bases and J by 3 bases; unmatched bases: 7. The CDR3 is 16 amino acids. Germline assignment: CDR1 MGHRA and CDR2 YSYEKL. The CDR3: CASSQTLAGGIYEQYF. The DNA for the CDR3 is TGCGCCAGCAGCCAGACTCTAGCGGGGGGCATCTACGAGCAGTACTTC.

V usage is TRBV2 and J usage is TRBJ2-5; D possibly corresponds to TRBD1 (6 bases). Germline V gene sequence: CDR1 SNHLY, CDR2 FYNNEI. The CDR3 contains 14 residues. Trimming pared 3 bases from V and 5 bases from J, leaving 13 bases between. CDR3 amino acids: CASSEGARGETQYF. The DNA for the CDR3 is TGTGCCAGCAGTGAGGGAGCTAGGGGGGAGACCCAGTACTTC.

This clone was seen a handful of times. Here the CDR3 reads CASSLSGGAFETQYF. The CDR3 DNA sequence: TGCGCCAGCAGCTTGAGCGGGGGGGCCTTTGAGACCCAGTACTTC. This chain uses TRBV5-1 with TRBJ2-5, with 10 bases fitting TRBD2. After removal of 1 base from V and 5 bases from J, the junction contained 5 bases not matched to a gene. The CDR3 is 15 amino acids. CDR1 and CDR2 (germline): SGHRS, YFSETQ. Full variable domain (outside the CDR3, taken from reference TRBV5-1 and TRBJ2-5): KAGVTQTPRYLIKTRGQQVTLSCSPISGHRSVSWYQQTPGQGLQFLFEYFSETQRNKGNFPGRFSGRQFSNSRSEMNVSTLELGDSALYLCASSLSGGAFETQYFGPGTRLLVL.

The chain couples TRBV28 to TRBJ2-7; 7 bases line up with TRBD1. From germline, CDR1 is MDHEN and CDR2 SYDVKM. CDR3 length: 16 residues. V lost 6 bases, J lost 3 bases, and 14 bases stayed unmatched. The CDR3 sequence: CASRARTGQALYEQYF. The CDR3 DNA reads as TGTGCCAGCAGGGCGCGAACAGGACAGGCCCTCTACGAGCAGTACTTC.

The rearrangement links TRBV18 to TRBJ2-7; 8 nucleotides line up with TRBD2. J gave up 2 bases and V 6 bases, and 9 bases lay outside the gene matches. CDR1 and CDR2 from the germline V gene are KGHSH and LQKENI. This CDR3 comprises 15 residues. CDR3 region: CASSPAGTRTYEQYF. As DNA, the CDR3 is TGTGCCAGCTCTCCAGCCGGGACTAGGACCTACGAGCAGTACTTC.

CDR3 nucleotide sequence: TGTGCCTGGAGCGCCCGGTGGGCAGGGGGCACCGGGGAGCTGTTTTTT. Its protein is CAWSARWAGGTGELFF. J is TRBJ2-2 and V is TRBV30, with 7 bases fitting TRBD1. The CDR3 has 16 residues. The germline gives CDR1 GTSNPN, CDR2 SVGIG (reference sequence). Losses at the gene ends were 3 bases for V and 4 bases for J; bases not matched to a gene: 11.

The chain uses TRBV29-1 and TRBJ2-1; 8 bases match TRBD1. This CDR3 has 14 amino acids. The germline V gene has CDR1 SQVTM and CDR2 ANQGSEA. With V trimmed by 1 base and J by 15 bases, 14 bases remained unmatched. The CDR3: CSVEVPGQGAVSFF. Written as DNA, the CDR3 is TGCAGCGTTGAAGTTCCCGGACAGGGAGCGGTATCGTTCTTC.

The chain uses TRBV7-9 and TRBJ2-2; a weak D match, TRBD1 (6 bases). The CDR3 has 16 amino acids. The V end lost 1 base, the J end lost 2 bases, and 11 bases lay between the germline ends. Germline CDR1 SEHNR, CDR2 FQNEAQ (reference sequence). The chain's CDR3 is CASSLVPGTNTGELFF. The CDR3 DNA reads TGTGCCAGCAGCTTAGTTCCCGGGACAAACACCGGGGAGCTGTTTTTT. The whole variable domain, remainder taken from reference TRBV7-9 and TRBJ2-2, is DTGVSQNPRHKITKRGQNVTFRCDPISEHNRLYWYRQTLGQGPEFLTYFQNEAQLEKSRLLSDRFSAERPKGSFSTLEIQRTEQGDSAMYLCASSLVPGTNTGELFFGEGSRLTVL.

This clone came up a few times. The CDR3 DNA reads TGTGCCAGCAGTGGACAGGGGATAAGATCACCCCTCCACTTT. Its translation is CASSGQGIRSPLHF. The V and J genes are TRBV2 and TRBJ1-6, with 8 bases lining up with TRBD1. The CDR3 contains 14 residues. V shed 4 bases, J shed 10 bases, and the junction held 6 bases outside the gene matches. Germline CDR1 is SNHLY and CDR2 is FYNNEI.

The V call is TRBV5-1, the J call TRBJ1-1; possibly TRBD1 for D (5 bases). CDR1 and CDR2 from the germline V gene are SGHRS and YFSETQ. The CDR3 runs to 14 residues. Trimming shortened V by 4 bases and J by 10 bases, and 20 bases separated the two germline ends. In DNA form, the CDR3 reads TGCGCCAGCAGCCCTCAGGACGGGGGTCTTGGAGCTTTCTTT. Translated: CASSPQDGGLGAFF.

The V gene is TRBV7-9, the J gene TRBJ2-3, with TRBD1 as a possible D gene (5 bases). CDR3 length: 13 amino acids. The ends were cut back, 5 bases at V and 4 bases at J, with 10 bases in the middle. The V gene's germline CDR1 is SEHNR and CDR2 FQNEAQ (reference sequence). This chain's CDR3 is CASSRRGSDTQYF. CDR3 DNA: TGTGCCAGCAGCAGAAGGGGTTCAGATACGCAGTATTTT.

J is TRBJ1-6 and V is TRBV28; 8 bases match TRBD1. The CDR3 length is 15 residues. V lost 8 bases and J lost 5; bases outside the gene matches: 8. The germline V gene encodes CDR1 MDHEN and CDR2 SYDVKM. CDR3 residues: CASQGGDRHNSPLHF. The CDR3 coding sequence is TGTGCCAGCCAGGGGGGGGACAGGCATAATTCACCCCTCCACTTT.

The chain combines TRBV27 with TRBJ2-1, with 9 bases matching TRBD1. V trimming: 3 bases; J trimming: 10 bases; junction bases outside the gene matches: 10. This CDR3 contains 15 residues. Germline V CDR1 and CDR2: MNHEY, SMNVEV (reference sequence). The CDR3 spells CASSFPDRGVKEQFF. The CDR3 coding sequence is TGTGCCAGCAGTTTCCCGGACAGGGGCGTAAAGGAGCAGTTCTTC.

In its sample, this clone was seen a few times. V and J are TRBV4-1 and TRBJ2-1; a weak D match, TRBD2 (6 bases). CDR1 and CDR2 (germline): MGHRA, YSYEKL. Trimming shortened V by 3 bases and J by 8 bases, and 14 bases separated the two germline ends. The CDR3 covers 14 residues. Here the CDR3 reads CASSHPGARDEQFF. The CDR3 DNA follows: TGCGCCAGCAGCCATCCGGGAGCTAGAGATGAGCAGTTCTTC.

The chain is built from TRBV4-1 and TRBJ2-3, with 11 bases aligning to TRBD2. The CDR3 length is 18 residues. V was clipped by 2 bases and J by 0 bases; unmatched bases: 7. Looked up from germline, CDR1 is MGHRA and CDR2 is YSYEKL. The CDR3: CASSQNAWTSGSTDTQYF. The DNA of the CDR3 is TGCGCCAGCAGCCAAAATGCCTGGACTAGCGGGAGCACAGATACGCAGTATTTT.

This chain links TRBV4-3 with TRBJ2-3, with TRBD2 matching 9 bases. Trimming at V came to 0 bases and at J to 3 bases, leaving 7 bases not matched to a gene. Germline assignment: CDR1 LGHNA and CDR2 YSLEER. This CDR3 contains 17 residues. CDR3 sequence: CASSQDPAGGLTDTQYF. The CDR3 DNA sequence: TGCGCCAGCAGCCAAGATCCAGCGGGAGGACTAACAGATACGCAGTATTTT.

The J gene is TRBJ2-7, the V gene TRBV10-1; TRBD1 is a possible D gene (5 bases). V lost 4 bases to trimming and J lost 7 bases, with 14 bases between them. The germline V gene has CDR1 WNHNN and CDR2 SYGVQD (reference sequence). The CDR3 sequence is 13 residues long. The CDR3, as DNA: TGCGCCAGCAGTGGGGCCAGGGTAAGGGAGCAGTACTTC. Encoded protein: CASSGARVREQYF.

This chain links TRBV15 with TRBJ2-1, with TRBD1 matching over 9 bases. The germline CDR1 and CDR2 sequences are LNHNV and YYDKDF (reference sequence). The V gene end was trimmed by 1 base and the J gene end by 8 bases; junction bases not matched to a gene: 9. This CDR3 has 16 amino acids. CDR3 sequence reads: CATSRVRSDRGHEQFF. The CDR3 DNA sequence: TGTGCCACCAGCAGAGTTCGTTCGGACAGGGGTCATGAGCAGTTCTTC.

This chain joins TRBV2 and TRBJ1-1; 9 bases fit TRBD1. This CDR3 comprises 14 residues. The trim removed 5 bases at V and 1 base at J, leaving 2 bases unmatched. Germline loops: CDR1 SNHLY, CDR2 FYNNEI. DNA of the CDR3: TGTGCCAGCAGTAGGACAGGGGAGAACACTGAAGCTTTCTTT. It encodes CASSRTGENTEAFF.

Here the CDR3 DNA reads TGTGCCAGTGGCGGGAAACGGGGGGATACGCAGTATTTT. Protein: CASGGKRGDTQYF. The chain uses TRBV7-9 and TRBJ2-3; tentatively, D is TRBD2 (6 bases). The V gene lost 9 bases and the J gene lost 6 bases, with 16 bases spanning the gap. The CDR3 runs to 13 residues. Germline assignment: CDR1 SEHNR and CDR2 FQNEAQ (reference sequence).

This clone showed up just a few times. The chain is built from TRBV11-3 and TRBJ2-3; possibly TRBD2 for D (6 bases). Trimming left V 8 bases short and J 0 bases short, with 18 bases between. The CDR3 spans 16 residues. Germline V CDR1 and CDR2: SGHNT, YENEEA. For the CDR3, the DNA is TGTGCCAGCTCTCGGCGGGGAGGTCGGAGCACAGATACGCAGTATTTT. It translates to CASSRRGGRSTDTQYF.

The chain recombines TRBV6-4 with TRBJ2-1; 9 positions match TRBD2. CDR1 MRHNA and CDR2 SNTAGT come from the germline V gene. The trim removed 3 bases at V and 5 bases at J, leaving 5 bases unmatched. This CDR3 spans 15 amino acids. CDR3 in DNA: TGTGCCAGCAGTGATGAGGCGGGAGGGAACAATGAGCAGTTCTTC. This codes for CASSDEAGGNNEQFF.

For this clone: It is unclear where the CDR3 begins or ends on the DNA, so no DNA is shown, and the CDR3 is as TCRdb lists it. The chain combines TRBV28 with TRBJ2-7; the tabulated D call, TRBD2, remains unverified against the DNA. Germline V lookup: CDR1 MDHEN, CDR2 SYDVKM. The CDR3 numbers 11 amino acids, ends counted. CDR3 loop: CASSFAGGSYF.

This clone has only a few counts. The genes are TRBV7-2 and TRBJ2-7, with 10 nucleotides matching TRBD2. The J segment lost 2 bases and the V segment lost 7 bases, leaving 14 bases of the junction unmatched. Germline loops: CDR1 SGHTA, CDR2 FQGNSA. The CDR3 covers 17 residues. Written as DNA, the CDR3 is TGTGCCAGCACCCCCCTAGCGGGGGCCAGAGAGGCCTACGAGCAGTACTTC. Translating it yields CASTPLAGAREAYEQYF.

The CDR3 nucleotides are TGTGCCAGCAGTTTATTAGCGGGAGCCAGGGACGGGGAGCTGTTTTTT. Amino acid sequence: CASSLLAGARDGELFF. The chain uses TRBV28 and TRBJ2-2, with 9 nucleotides matching TRBD2. The CDR3 totals 16 residues. Germline CDR1 is MDHEN and CDR2 is SYDVKM. The V and J ends lost 1 base and 7 bases, in that order; junction bases with no gene match: 7. Filled out from reference TRBV28 and TRBJ2-2, the complete variable domain reads DVKVTQSSRYLVKRTGEKVFLECVQDMDHENMFWYRQDPGLGLRLIYFSYDVKMKEKGDIPEGYSVSREKKERFSLILESASTNQTSMYLCASSLLAGARDGELFFGEGSRLTVL.

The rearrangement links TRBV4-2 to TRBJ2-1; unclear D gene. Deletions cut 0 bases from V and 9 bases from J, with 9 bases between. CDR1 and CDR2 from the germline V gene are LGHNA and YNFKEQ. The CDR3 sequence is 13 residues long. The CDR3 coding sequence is TGTGCCAGCAGCCAAGATGGCAGGATTGAGCAGTTCTTC. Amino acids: CASSQDGRIEQFF.

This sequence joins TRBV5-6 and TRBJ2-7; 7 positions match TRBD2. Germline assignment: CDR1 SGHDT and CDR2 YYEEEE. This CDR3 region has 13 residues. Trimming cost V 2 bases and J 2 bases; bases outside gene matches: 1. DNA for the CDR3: TGTGCCAGCAGCTTCGGGACTACCTACGAGCAGTACTTC. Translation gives CASSFGTTYEQYF.

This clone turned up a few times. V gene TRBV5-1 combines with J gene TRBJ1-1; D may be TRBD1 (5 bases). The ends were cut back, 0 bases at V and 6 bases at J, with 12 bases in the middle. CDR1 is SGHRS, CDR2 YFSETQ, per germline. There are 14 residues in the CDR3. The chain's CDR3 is CASSLGGDVAEAFF. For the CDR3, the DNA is TGCGCCAGCAGCTTGGGGGGGGATGTAGCTGAAGCTTTCTTT. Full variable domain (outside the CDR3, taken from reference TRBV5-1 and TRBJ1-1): KAGVTQTPRYLIKTRGQQVTLSCSPISGHRSVSWYQQTPGQGLQFLFEYFSETQRNKGNFPGRFSGRQFSNSRSEMNVSTLELGDSALYLCASSLGGDVAEAFFGQGTRLTVV.

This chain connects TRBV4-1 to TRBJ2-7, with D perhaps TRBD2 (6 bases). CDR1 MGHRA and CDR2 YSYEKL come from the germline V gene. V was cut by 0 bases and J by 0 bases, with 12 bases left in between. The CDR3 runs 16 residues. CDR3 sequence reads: CASSQEEGGTSYEQYF. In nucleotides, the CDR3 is TGCGCCAGCAGCCAAGAGGAGGGCGGGACCTCCTACGAGCAGTACTTC.

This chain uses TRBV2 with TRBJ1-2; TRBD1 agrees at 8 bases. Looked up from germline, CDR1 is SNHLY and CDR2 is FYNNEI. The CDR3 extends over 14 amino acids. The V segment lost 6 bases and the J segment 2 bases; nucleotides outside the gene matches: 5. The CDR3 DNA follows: TGTGCCAGCAGCTGGGACAGGCGAAACTATGGCTACACCTTC. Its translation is CASSWDRRNYGYTF.